This is a list of T cell receptor beta chains from one sample in a study of blood T cell repertoires in COVID-19. Measured with immunoSEQ multiplex PCR; TCRdb has only the in-frame clones, and not every one. Altogether approximately 110,000 clones are present, about 94% being singletons, with the ten largest covering about 2%. Sequencing input: peripheral blood. Receptors originate from a man aged 50 to 60 with COVID-19, enrolled during active disease. The CDR3 runs from the conserved cysteine through the conserved F or W. Fields, in order: clone size, J gene, D gene, V gene, CDR3 DNA, CDR3 protein. The D gene is left open where the match is weak. Clone size is shown for a subset of rows, as once, few, many or a class of expanded clone.

. TRBJ1-6 . TRBV7-2 TGTGCCAGCAGCTTCGAAAGACAGACCCATTCACCCCTCCACTTT CASSFERQTHSPLHF
. TRBJ1-1 . TRBV6-5 TGTGCCAGCAGTTCCACAGGGCAGGGTGAAGCTTTCTTT CASSSTGQGEAFF
. TRBJ1-1 . TRBV12-3/TRBV12-4 TGTGCCAGCAGTTTACAGGAGAACACTGAAGCTTTCTTT CASSLQENTEAFF
once TRBJ2-7 . TRBV7-2 TGTGCCAGCAGCTCGCAGGGTGGGGGGAACTACGAGCAGTACTTC CASSSQGGGNYEQYF
once TRBJ2-5 . TRBV3-1/TRBV3-2 TGTGCCAGCAGCCACGAGTGGGGCGTGAAGACCCAGTACTTC CASSHEWGVKTQYF
. TRBJ1-4 . TRBV7-7 TGTGCCAGCAGCTTCCGGGACTCGTCGATTACGACTAATGAAAAACTGTTTTTT CASSFRDSSITTNEKLFF
. TRBJ2-5 . TRBV19 TGTGCCAGTAGTATAAGAGGTCCCGACCAGGTGGGAGGAGAGACCCAGTACTTC CASSIRGPDQVGGETQYF
few TRBJ2-1 TRBD1 TRBV7-3 TGTGCCAGCAGCGCAACCGGGACAGGGGTGAATGAGCAGTTCTTC CASSATGTGVNEQFF
. TRBJ2-1 . TRBV4-3 TGCGCCAGCAGCCAAGAAGGAAGCGCGAGCTCCTACAATGAGCAGTTCTTC CASSQEGSASSYNEQFF
. TRBJ1-2 . TRBV6-2/TRBV6-3 TGTGCCAGCAGTTACTCGACGGAGGGCAGGGCCGGCTACACCTTC CASSYSTEGRAGYTF
. TRBJ1-4 . TRBV7-2 TGTGCCAGCAGCTTAGGGAACAGGGTCCTTAATGAAAAACTGTTTTTT CASSLGNRVLNEKLFF
. TRBJ2-4 TRBD1 TRBV25-1 TGTGCCAGCAGTAGCCTTGGGACAGGTGGGGACATTCAGTACTTC CASSSLGTGGDIQYF
. TRBJ2-1 TRBD2 TRBV7-2 TGTGCCAGCAGCTTACGCGGACTAGCCTCCTCCTACAATGAGCAGTTCTTC CASSLRGLASSYNEQFF
. TRBJ2-7 TRBD2 TRBV7-2 TGTGCCAGCAGCTTTGGGCAAATAGCGGGAGGGCTCTACGAGCAGTACTTC CASSFGQIAGGLYEQYF
. TRBJ2-1 TRBD2 TRBV5-6 TGTGCCAGCAGCCATAGCGGGAGTGCCTACAATGAGCAGTTCTTC CASSHSGSAYNEQFF
. TRBJ2-7 TRBD2 TRBV6-2/TRBV6-3 TGTGCCAGCAGTAAACCCCGTACAGGAAGACTAGCGGGGAACGAGCAGTACTTC CASSKPRTGRLAGNEQYF
. TRBJ2-7 TRBD1 TRBV5-1 TGCGCCAGCCGGAGGGCGACCGGGACAGGGGGCGAGCAGTACTTC CASRRATGTGGEQYF
. TRBJ1-5 . TRBV9 TGTGCCAGCAGCGCGGGTCACAATCAGCCCCAGCATTTT CASSAGHNQPQHF
. TRBJ2-7 . TRBV15 TGTGCCACCAGCAGAGAAGCAGGTACCTACGAGCAGTACTTC CATSREAGTYEQYF
. TRBJ1-1 . TRBV5-4 TGTGCCAGCAGCGCCTCCAAGGGGTCCTGGAACACTGAAGCTTTCTTT CASSASKGSWNTEAFF
. TRBJ2-1 TRBD2 TRBV5-5 TGTGCCAGCAGCCCGCCGGGACTAGTTTCCAATGAGCAGTTCTTC CASSPPGLVSNEQFF
. TRBJ2-5 TRBD2 TRBV15 TGTGCCACCAGCACTCTGGGACTAGCGGGAGGGGAGACCCAGTACTTC CATSTLGLAGGETQYF
. TRBJ2-1 TRBD2 TRBV5-1 TGCGCCAGCAGGCCTCTAGAGCGGGGAGACAATGAGCAGTTCTTC CASRPLERGDNEQFF
. TRBJ2-2 TRBD1 TRBV19 TGTGCCAGTAGTTCGACAGGGGCGAACACCGGGGAGCTGTTTTTT CASSSTGANTGELFF
. TRBJ2-7 TRBD2 TRBV11-1 TGTGCCAGCAGTTACGGACTAGCGGGATTCGGCGAGCAGTACTTC CASSYGLAGFGEQYF
. TRBJ2-3 TRBD2 TRBV20-1 TGCAGTGCTAGTGCGGCGGGAGGGATAGATACGCAGTATTTT CSASAAGGIDTQYF
. TRBJ2-5 TRBD2 TRBV19 TGTGCCAGTAGTATTTCGGCGGGGCTAGCGGAAGAGACCCAGTACTTC CASSISAGLAEETQYF
. TRBJ2-3 TRBD2 TRBV2 TGTGCCAGCGGAAGGACTAGCGCCCTCACAGATACGCAGTATTTT CASGRTSALTDTQYF
. TRBJ2-2 . TRBV6-5 TGTGCCAGCAGTTACTCGACAGGCCCTCTCACCGGGGAGCTGTTTTTT CASSYSTGPLTGELFF
. TRBJ2-7 . TRBV6-2/TRBV6-3 TGTGCCAGCAGTTATAGCAATGTAGGACTACGTACCTACGAGCAGTACTTC CASSYSNVGLRTYEQYF
. TRBJ2-1 TRBD1 TRBV12-3/TRBV12-4 TGTGCCAGCGGGACAGGTACTGAGCAGTTCTTC CASGTGTEQFF